The 11 T cell receptor beta chains listed next were all sequenced from one sample in a study of CD8+ T cells in alopecia areata. Sequencing templates came from extracted RNA that was reverse transcribed into cDNA. Using immunoSEQ multiplex PCR, the repertoire was profiled, and TCRdb retains in-frame clones only, with some absent. This sample has around 210,000 clones; 56% occur once, and the top ten carry 4.9%. Specimen: CD8+ T cells sorted from blood. Receptors were obtained from a human donor in good health.

The V call is TRBV6-5, the J call TRBJ2-7, with D unresolved. The CDR3 covers 14 residues. V was pared by 5 bases and J by 3 bases, with 14 bases between. CDR1 MNHEY and CDR2 SVGAGI come from the germline V gene. This CDR3 reads CASSLGPPRYEQYF. The CDR3 DNA is TGTGCCAGCAGTCTCGGTCCCCCCCGCTACGAGCAGTACTTC.

This clone was seen a handful of times. J is TRBJ2-5 and V is TRBV29-1, with 9 bases aligning to TRBD1. J lost 5 bases, V lost 6 bases, and 7 bases had no gene match. The germline gives CDR1 SQVTM, CDR2 ANQGSEA. The CDR3 has 13 residues. Here the CDR3 reads CSVQTGGGETQYF. Here the CDR3 DNA reads TGCAGCGTCCAGACAGGGGGTGGGGAGACCCAGTACTTC.

The chain links TRBV7-8 to TRBJ2-2; D uncertain. The germline gives CDR1 SGHVS, CDR2 FQNEAQ. The CDR3 has 12 residues. Trimming took 1 base from V and 9 from J, leaving 6 bases between them. In DNA, the CDR3 is TGTGCCAGCAGCTTAGTTGTCCGGGAGCTGTTTTTT. Amino acid sequence: CASSLVVRELFF.

The chain carries TRBV12-5 and TRBJ2-7; D assignment may be TRBD1 or TRBD2 (5 bases each). The CDR3 sequence is 12 residues long. Germline V gives CDR1 LGHNT, CDR2 FRNRAP. Trimming removed 5 bases at V and 4 bases at J, with 9 bases between. The CDR3 DNA is TGTGCTAGTGGTAGGGACGGATACGAGCAGTACTTC. Translation gives CASGRDGYEQYF.

The chain joins TRBV27 to TRBJ2-7; the D call may be TRBD1 or TRBD2 (6 bases each). V was trimmed by 6 bases and J by 3 bases, leaving 18 bases between them. The CDR3 has 15 residues. Germline-derived CDR1 and CDR2 are MNHEY and SMNVEV (reference sequence). The CDR3 loop reads CASSSMGGFDYEQYF. As DNA, the CDR3 is TGTGCCAGCAGCTCAATGGGGGGCTTTGACTACGAGCAGTACTTC.

This clone was detected only a few times. This chain connects TRBV5-1 to TRBJ2-7; D is perhaps TRBD2 (5 bases). CDR1 is SGHRS, CDR2 YFSETQ, per germline. This CDR3 region has 12 residues. Trimming cost V 5 bases and J 7 bases, with 13 bases left between them. CDR3 protein: CASSRLRGEQYF. CDR3 nucleotide sequence: TGCGCCAGCAGTAGACTACGAGGGGAGCAGTACTTC.

The CDR3 region has the DNA TGCGCCAGCAGCCAAGAATCGCGGGTCTATGGCTACACCTTC. Its translation is CASSQESRVYGYTF. The rearrangement uses TRBV4-1 and TRBJ1-2; D remains ambiguous. Trimming removed 0 bases at V and 4 bases at J, with 9 bases between. The CDR3 spans 14 residues. Germline-derived CDR1 and CDR2 are MGHRA and YSYEKL.

The gene calls are TRBV5-4 and TRBJ1-4; tentatively, D is TRBD1 (5 bases). V was pared by 1 base and J by 2 bases, with 6 bases between. The CDR3 has 14 residues. Germline V gene data show CDR1 as SGHNT and CDR2 as YYREEE (reference sequence). CDR3 nucleotide sequence: TGTGCCAGCAGCTTGTGGGGGACTAATGAAAAACTGTTTTTT. Amino acid sequence: CASSLWGTNEKLFF.

In DNA form, the CDR3 reads TGTGCCAGCAGCCAAGCCAGGGACGGACAAGAGACCCAGTACTTC. Protein product: CASSQARDGQETQYF. The chain carries TRBV5-4 and TRBJ2-5; D may be TRBD1 or TRBD2 (5 bases each). Germline CDR1 reads SGHNT; CDR2 reads YYREEE (reference sequence). V lost 4 bases to trimming and J lost 2 bases, with 15 bases between them. This CDR3 contains 15 residues. The complete variable domain, with remaining parts taken from reference TRBV5-4 and TRBJ2-5, reads ETGVTQSPTHLIKTRGQQVTLRCSSQSGHNTVSWYQQALGQGPQFIFQYYREEENGRGNFPPRFSGLQFPNYSSELNVNALELDDSALYLCASSQARDGQETQYFGPGTRLLVL.

The gene calls are TRBV11-2 and TRBJ2-7; TRBD1 aligns across 7 bases. J gave up 0 bases and V 6 bases, and 8 bases lay outside the gene matches. Per the germline V gene, CDR1 is SGHAT and CDR2 is FQNNGV. The CDR3 is 15 residues long. CDR3 nucleotides: TGTGCCAGCAGTCCGGGACAGCTAAACTCCTACGAGCAGTACTTC. Translated: CASSPGQLNSYEQYF.

This clone was observed a handful of times. The V and J genes are TRBV4-1 and TRBJ2-5, with TRBD2 matching 10 bases. The CDR3 contains 18 residues. Per the germline V gene, CDR1 is MGHRA and CDR2 is YSYEKL. The V and J ends lost 1 base and 2 bases, in that order; junction bases with no gene match: 10. The chain's CDR3 is CASSQGLAGANAQETQYF. The CDR3 nucleotides read TGCGCCAGCAGCCAAGGGCTAGCGGGGGCCAACGCTCAAGAGACCCAGTACTTC.